This TCR beta chain came from a study of blood T cell repertoires in COVID-19. Overall study: Samples taken during acute and convalescent COVID-19 were collected in the United States, Italy and Spain. Sample material is recorded as cDNA or gDNA derived from T cells, B-cell-depleted T cells, or PBMCs.

As handled by the study authors: Reference gene primer amplification in the assay estimated nucleated cell counts. Profiling relied on immunoSEQ multiplex PCR, and the TCRdb table lists in-frame clones only, not all of them. The V and J calls and clone size come from that table; D and trimming were worked out from the DNA. The data show about 76,000 clones, with roughly 79% seen just once and around 20% held by the top ten. This clone was recorded a few times. Germline CDR1 SGDLS, CDR2 YYNGEE. The CDR3 sequence is 17 residues long. V lost 1 base to trimming and J lost 6 bases; unmatched junction nucleotides: 15.

The J gene is TRBJ1-2, the V gene TRBV9; 7 bases align to TRBD1. The TCR was taken from a man in his 70s with acute or convalescent COVID-19. Sequencing was performed on peripheral blood. CDR3 bases: TGTGCCAGCAGCGTACAGGGACAGAACCTGGGGGACGATGGCTACACCTTC. This gives the protein CASSVQGQNLGDDGYTF.